Each of the 23 T cell receptor beta chains below was sequenced from the same sample in a study of blood T cell repertoires in COVID-19. The method was immunoSEQ multiplex PCR; TCRdb's version includes in-frame clones alone and lacks a portion of them. The sample has tens of thousands of clones, 79% seen once. Source material: peripheral blood. The receptor source for this set is a man between 60 and 75 years old with active or convalescent COVID-19.

CDR3 region: CASSFFSRGGWIETQYF. DNA for the CDR3: TGTGCCAGCAGCTTTTTTTCGCGGGGGGGCTGGATCGAGACCCAGTACTTC. The rearrangement uses TRBV7-2 and TRBJ2-5; the match to TRBD2 covers 9 bases. V gave up 3 bases and J gave up 5 bases; unmatched junction bases: 13. Germline V gives CDR1 SGHTA, CDR2 FQGNSA. This CDR3 spans 17 amino acids.

The chain carries TRBV4-3 and TRBJ2-7; possibly TRBD2 for D (6 bases). This CDR3 is 15 amino acids long. V was clipped by 4 bases and J by 0 bases, with 13 bases between them. From germline, CDR1 is LGHNA and CDR2 YSLEER. CDR3 protein: CASSRGDGSSYEQYF. CDR3 DNA sequence: TGCGCCAGCAGCCGTGGGGACGGGAGCTCCTACGAGCAGTACTTC.

The V and J genes are TRBV15 and TRBJ1-2; no firm D call. CDR1 is LNHNV, CDR2 YYDKDF, per germline (reference sequence). The V end lost 1 base, the J end lost 0 bases, and 9 bases lay between the germline ends. This CDR3 comprises 15 residues. The CDR3 DNA sequence: TGTGCCACCAGCAGAGTCTCTACCTCTAACTATGGCTACACCTTC. Amino acid sequence: CATSRVSTSNYGYTF.

This clone showed up just a few times. This sequence joins TRBV5-1 and TRBJ1-1; 10 nucleotides agree with TRBD1. Germline V gives CDR1 SGHRS, CDR2 YFSETQ. The CDR3 runs 15 residues. The trim removed 3 bases at V and 4 bases at J, leaving 6 bases unmatched. The CDR3 DNA is TGCGCCAGCAGCTCCCAGGGACAGGGGAGCACTGAAGCTTTCTTT. Translation gives CASSSQGQGSTEAFF.

V gene TRBV28 combines with J gene TRBJ1-1, with 11 bases identical to TRBD1. Germline V CDR1 and CDR2: MDHEN, SYDVKM. This CDR3 has 14 residues. Germline trimming cut 8 bases from V and 5 bases from J; bases unmatched to any gene: 7. The CDR3 reads CASQTGTGGTEAFF. For the CDR3, the DNA is TGTGCCAGCCAGACCGGGACAGGGGGGACTGAAGCTTTCTTT.

The rearrangement joins TRBV9 to TRBJ1-3; D ambiguous. The CDR3 sequence is 15 residues long. Between the trimmed V and J ends, which lost 2 bases and 0 bases, there was a span of 9 bases. The germline V gene has CDR1 SGDLS and CDR2 YYNGEE. The CDR3 bases are TGTGCCAGCAGCGTGGGCAGGTACTCTGGAAACACCATATATTTT. This sequence encodes CASSVGRYSGNTIYF.

This sequence joins TRBV12-3 or TRBV12-4 and TRBJ1-2; TRBD1 is a possible D gene (5 bases). V was cut by 7 bases and J by 7 bases, with 16 bases left in between. CDR3 length: 13 residues. The DNA for the CDR3 is TGTGCCAGCACCGGACAAAGCGGGGTTGGCTACACCTTC. This encodes CASTGQSGVGYTF.

The chain couples TRBV9 to TRBJ2-1, with TRBD2 identical over 11 bases. From germline, CDR1 is SGDLS and CDR2 YYNGEE. The CDR3 length is 15 residues. Trimming cost V 6 bases and J 4 bases; bases outside gene matches: 6. CDR3 amino acids: CASILTSGAYNEQFF. As DNA, the CDR3 is TGTGCCAGCATTTTGACTAGCGGGGCATACAATGAGCAGTTCTTC.

This clone was found once. V gene TRBV5-5 combines with J gene TRBJ2-3; 11 bases line up with TRBD2. V trimming: 2 bases; J trimming: 2 bases; junction bases outside the gene matches: 4. The CDR3 length is 16 residues. Germline lookup yields CDR1 SGHKS and CDR2 YYEKEE (reference sequence). In DNA form, the CDR3 reads TGTGCCAGCAGCTTCCATAGCGGGGGGGCCACAGATACGCAGTATTTT. It codes for CASSFHSGGATDTQYF.

This rearrangement joins TRBV28 to TRBJ1-2, with D unresolved. Trimming pared 5 bases from V and 4 bases from J, leaving 8 bases between. Germline V gives CDR1 MDHEN, CDR2 SYDVKM. The CDR3 extends over 12 amino acids. The CDR3 loop is CASSPEGYGYTF. CDR3 sequence (DNA): TGTGCCAGCAGTCCAGAGGGCTATGGCTACACCTTC.

CDR3 in amino acids: CAPPAGSGLTQGVQYF. CDR3 DNA sequence: TGCGCCCCCCCGGCAGGATCGGGTCTTACACAAGGGGTGCAGTACTTC. J is TRBJ2-7 and V is TRBV10-1; possibly TRBD1 for D (5 bases). CDR1 is WNHNN, CDR2 SYGVQD, per germline (reference sequence). This CDR3 is built from 16 residues. V dropped 11 bases and J dropped 9 bases, with 32 bases sitting between them.

The J gene is TRBJ1-2, the V gene TRBV5-1; TRBD1 aligns across 9 bases. With 4 bases clipped from V and 5 bases from J, the junction kept 9 bases outside the gene matches. The CDR3 consists of 15 residues. Germline CDR1 is SGHRS and CDR2 is YFSETQ. This CDR3 is CASSGTGGAEYGYTF. In DNA, the CDR3 is TGCGCCAGCAGCGGAACAGGGGGCGCGGAGTATGGCTACACCTTC.

This chain connects TRBV7-2 to TRBJ2-5; D might be TRBD1 (6 bases). V dropped 5 bases and J dropped 2 bases, with 12 bases sitting between them. This CDR3 region has 14 residues. Looked up from germline, CDR1 is SGHTA and CDR2 is FQGNSA. CDR3 sequence reads: CASSPPGQQETQYF. The CDR3 nucleotides read TGTGCCAGCAGCCCCCCGGGACAACAAGAGACCCAGTACTTC.

Only one count was recorded for this clone. The genes are TRBV2 and TRBJ2-2, with unresolved D. The CDR3 is 13 amino acids. CDR1 is SNHLY and CDR2 is FYNNEI in the germline V gene. Trimming took 4 bases from V and 4 from J, leaving 7 bases between them. As DNA, the CDR3 is TGTGCCAGCAGTGGGCCGGGCACCGGGGAGCTGTTTTTT. Encoded protein: CASSGPGTGELFF.

This rearrangement joins TRBV2 to TRBJ2-1; TRBD2 agrees at 14 bases. This CDR3 has 15 residues. From germline, CDR1 is SNHLY and CDR2 FYNNEI. With 5 bases clipped from V and 6 bases from J, the junction kept 3 bases outside the gene matches. CDR3 bases: TGTGCCAGCAGTACAGGGACTAGCGGGGGCAATGAGCAGTTCTTC. Protein product: CASSTGTSGGNEQFF.

The V and J genes are TRBV19 and TRBJ1-2; TRBD1 is a possible D gene (6 bases). Trimming shortened V by 3 bases and J by 4 bases, and 9 bases separated the two germline ends. The CDR3 sequence is 13 residues long. Germline lookup yields CDR1 LNHDA and CDR2 SQIVND (reference sequence). CDR3 DNA: TGTGCCAGTAGTATTGACAGGAGCTATGGCTACACCTTC. This translates into CASSIDRSYGYTF.

The chain recombines TRBV10-3 with TRBJ1-2; D unresolved. V dropped 7 bases and J dropped 2 bases, with 8 bases sitting between them. The germline CDR1 and CDR2 sequences are ENHRY and SYGVKD. The CDR3 consists of 12 residues. The CDR3 loop reads CAIMRENYGYTF. The DNA of the CDR3 is TGTGCCATCATGAGGGAAAACTATGGCTACACCTTC.

V is TRBV11-2 and J is TRBJ1-1, with D unclear. Between the trimmed V and J ends, which lost 6 bases and 5 bases, there was a span of 16 bases. Germline values: CDR1 SGHAT, CDR2 FQNNGV. The CDR3 loop spans 14 amino acids. The DNA of the CDR3 is TGTGCCAGCAGGCCAACTTACCCGGGGACTGAAGCTTTCTTT. Its protein is CASRPTYPGTEAFF.

This rearrangement joins TRBV11-2 to TRBJ2-5, with D maybe TRBD1 (6 bases). CDR1 is SGHAT, CDR2 FQNNGV, per germline. The CDR3 spans 15 residues. V lost 2 bases, J lost 1 base, and 11 bases lay in between. CDR3 region: CASSLNQGLQETQYF. The CDR3 DNA is TGTGCCAGCAGCTTAAACCAGGGGCTCCAAGAGACCCAGTACTTC.

The CDR3 region has the DNA TGTGCCAGTAGCATGACAGGGATGGTTGAGCAGTTCTTC. Its protein product is CASSMTGMVEQFF. V is TRBV19 and J is TRBJ2-1; 7 nucleotides line up with TRBD1. Germline CDR1 is LNHDA and CDR2 is SQIVND (reference sequence). CDR3 length equals 13 residues. V gave up 6 bases and J gave up 9 bases; unmatched junction bases: 8.

This clone was seen more than once but under ten times. The rearrangement joins TRBV27 to TRBJ2-1, with 7 bases aligning to TRBD1. Germline V gives CDR1 MNHEY, CDR2 SMNVEV (reference sequence). Trimming at V came to 6 bases and at J to 6 bases, leaving 2 bases not matched to a gene. The CDR3 has 12 residues. The CDR3 sequence: CASSGQANEQFF. The CDR3 nucleotides are TGTGCCAGCAGCGGACAGGCCAATGAGCAGTTCTTC.

In this sample, this clone turned up once. The V call is TRBV7-6, the J call TRBJ2-7, with 9 positions matching TRBD1. With 4 bases clipped from V and 4 bases from J, the junction kept 2 bases outside the gene matches. Germline V gives CDR1 SGHVS, CDR2 FNYEAQ. This CDR3 region has 13 residues. The CDR3 bases are TGTGCCAGCAGCTGGGGACAGGGTTACGAGCAGTACTTC. Amino acid sequence: CASSWGQGYEQYF.

V is TRBV5-1 and J is TRBJ1-3, with D tentatively TRBD1 (5 bases). The V gene lost 4 bases and the J gene lost 1 base, with 12 bases spanning the gap. The CDR3 has 15 amino acids. In germline, CDR1 is SGHRS, CDR2 YFSETQ. This CDR3 is CASSALGTSGNTIYF. The CDR3 DNA sequence: TGCGCCAGCAGCGCGCTCGGGACTTCTGGAAACACCATATATTTT.